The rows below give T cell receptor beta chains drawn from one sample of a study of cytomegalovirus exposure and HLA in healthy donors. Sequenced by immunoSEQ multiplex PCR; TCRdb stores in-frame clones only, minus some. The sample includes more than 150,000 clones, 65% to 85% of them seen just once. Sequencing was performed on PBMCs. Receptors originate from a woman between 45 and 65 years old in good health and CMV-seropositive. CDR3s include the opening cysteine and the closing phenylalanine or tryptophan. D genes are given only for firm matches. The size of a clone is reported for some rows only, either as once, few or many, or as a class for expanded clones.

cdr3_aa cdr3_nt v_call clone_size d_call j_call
CASSYSRLAGALEQFF TGTGCCAGCAGTTACTCCAGGCTAGCGGGAGCCCTGGAGCAGTTCTTC TRBV6-5 - TRBD2 TRBJ2-1
CASRTGTSTYEQYF TGTGCCAGCAGGACCGGGACTTCTACCTACGAGCAGTACTTC TRBV2 - - TRBJ2-7
CASNRGGGTYEQYF TGTGCCAGCAATCGCGGGGGTGGAACCTACGAGCAGTACTTC TRBV13 - TRBD2 TRBJ2-7
CASSSGQGAVQPQHF TGTGCCAGCAGTTCAGGACAGGGGGCGGTTCAGCCCCAGCATTTT TRBV6-6 - TRBD1 TRBJ1-5
CASSLYDEQFF TGTGCCAGCAGCCTCTACGATGAGCAGTTCTTC TRBV25-1 - - TRBJ2-1
CASSLQRVTNGYTF TGTGCCAGCAGCTTACAACGGGTAACTAATGGCTACACCTTC TRBV7-9 - - TRBJ1-2
CASSIRKETEAFF TGTGCCAGCAGTATCCGCAAGGAGACTGAAGCTTTCTTT TRBV27 - - TRBJ1-1
CSVKFTGPGEQYF TGCAGCGTCAAGTTCACGGGGCCGGGGGAGCAGTACTTC TRBV29-1 once - TRBJ2-5
CASTPRLTDTQYF TGTGCCAGCACCCCCAGACTCACAGATACGCAGTATTTT TRBV6-1 - - TRBJ2-3
CASSQELGGAGSYGYTF TGCGCCAGCAGCCAAGAACTGGGGGGGGCAGGCAGCTATGGCTACACCTTC TRBV4-3 - - TRBJ1-2
CASSRQAGTGGLEQYF TGTGCCAGCAGCAGACAGGCCGGGACAGGGGGTCTCGAGCAGTACTTC TRBV7-2 - TRBD1 TRBJ2-7
CASSLSGQQYSYEQYF TGTGCCAGCAGTTTATCGGGGCAGCAATATTCCTACGAGCAGTACTTC TRBV27 - - TRBJ2-7
CASSAPSGQETQYF TGTGCCAGCAGCGCCCCTAGCGGCCAAGAGACCCAGTACTTC TRBV7-8 - TRBD2 TRBJ2-5
CASRPERQGNEQFF TGCGCCAGCAGACCCGAACGACAGGGCAATGAGCAGTTCTTC TRBV5-1 once TRBD1 TRBJ2-1
CATSRDQGSGSTDTQYF TGTGCCACCAGCAGAGATCAGGGTAGCGGGAGTACAGATACGCAGTATTTT TRBV15 few TRBD2 TRBJ2-3
CASSTTGTSTPVQFF TGTGCCAGCAGTACGACCGGGACTAGCACTCCGGTCCAGTTCTTC TRBV28 - TRBD2 TRBJ2-1
CASKEIAGYGYTF TGTGCCAGCAAAGAGATCGCGGGCTATGGCTACACCTTC TRBV2 - - TRBJ1-2
CASSLRDRVYNEQFF TGTGCCAGCAGCTTGCGGGACAGGGTCTACAATGAGCAGTTCTTC TRBV5-8 - TRBD1 TRBJ2-1
CASSTGQGASEQYF TGCGCCAGCAGCACCGGACAGGGGGCAAGCGAGCAGTACTTC TRBV5-1 - TRBD1 TRBJ2-7
CASSLRLAGGRETQYF TGTGCCAGCAGCCTGAGACTAGCGGGAGGGCGAGAGACCCAGTACTTC TRBV7-2 - TRBD2 TRBJ2-5
CASSYDREQPQHF TGTGCCAGCAGCTATGACAGAGAACAGCCCCAGCATTTT TRBV27 - - TRBJ1-5
CAISEDDRTTNEKLFF TGTGCCATCAGTGAGGACGACAGGACAACTAATGAAAAACTGTTTTTT TRBV10-3 once - TRBJ1-4
CASSYLRRGQLEAFF TGTGCCAGCAGTTACCTAAGACGGGGACAGCTTGAAGCTTTCTTT TRBV6-5 - TRBD1 TRBJ1-1
CASSAGTGPAYEQYF TGTGCCAGCAGCGCCGGGACAGGTCCTGCCTACGAGCAGTACTTC TRBV7-9 many TRBD1 TRBJ2-7
CASRRVAGTDGYTF TGTGCCAGCCGCCGTGTGGCAGGAACAGATGGCTACACCTTC TRBV19 - - TRBJ1-2
CASSSPPVGATNEKLFF TGTGCCAGCAGCTCACCCCCGGTAGGGGCAACTAATGAAAAACTGTTTTTT TRBV5-4 once - TRBJ1-4
CASSQEISGTGNEKLFF TGCGCCAGCAGCCAAGAGATCTCCGGGACAGGGAATGAAAAACTGTTTTTT TRBV4-3 - TRBD1 TRBJ1-4
CASSLTGTGGEKLFF TGTGCCAGCAGCTTAACTGGGACAGGGGGAGAAAAACTGTTTTTT TRBV7-3 - TRBD1 TRBJ1-4
CASSETAVTPQHF TGTGCCAGCAGTGAGACAGCTGTAACGCCCCAGCATTTT TRBV6-1 - - TRBJ1-5
CASSRDRGFGSGNTIYF TGTGCCAGCTCACGGGACAGGGGATTTGGCTCTGGAAACACCATATATTTT TRBV18 - TRBD1 TRBJ1-3
CASSSGTGGWSNQPQHF TGTGCCAGCAGTTCCGGGACAGGGGGCTGGAGCAATCAGCCCCAGCATTTT TRBV28 - TRBD1 TRBJ1-5
CASSPEGNTGELFF TGTGCCAGCAGCCCCGAGGGGAACACCGGGGAGCTGTTTTTT TRBV6-6 - - TRBJ2-2
CASIAPTGTSGLYEQYF TGTGCCAGCATCGCCCCGACTGGGACTAGCGGCCTGTACGAGCAGTACTTC TRBV27 - TRBD2 TRBJ2-7
CASSVGLNEQFF TGTGCCAGCAGCGTAGGACTTAATGAGCAGTTCTTC TRBV9 - - TRBJ2-1
CASSRGQGKGENTEAFF TGTGCTAGCAGCCGAGGACAGGGAAAAGGGGAGAACACTGAAGCTTTCTTT TRBV7-7 - TRBD1 TRBJ1-1
CASSSLQGKRDTQYF TGTGCCAGCAGTAGTCTTCAGGGGAAGAGGGATACGCAGTATTTT TRBV6-6 - - TRBJ2-3
CASSANKGISSTDTQYF TGTGCCAGCAGCGCAAACAAGGGGATTTCTAGCACAGATACGCAGTATTTT TRBV9 - - TRBJ2-3
CASSLFRGTDNEKLFF TGTGCCAGCAGTTTGTTCCGAGGGACAGATAATGAAAAACTGTTTTTT TRBV28 - TRBD1 TRBJ1-4
CASIERFRVAGEQYF TGTGCCAGCATCGAACGCTTCAGGGTTGCCGGCGAGCAGTACTTC TRBV2 - - TRBJ2-7
CASRRSALSSYEQYF TGTGCCAGCAGAAGGTCAGCACTAAGCTCCTACGAGCAGTACTTC TRBV6-5 - - TRBJ2-7
CASSGIVGGLDEQYF TGCGCCAGCAGCGGGATAGTGGGAGGCCTCGACGAGCAGTACTTC TRBV5-1 - - TRBJ2-7
CASSPGGYGQPQHF TGTGCCAGCAGTCCGGGGGGCTATGGGCAGCCCCAGCATTTT TRBV28 - - TRBJ1-5
CATDQEGAFNQPQHF TGCGCCACCGACCAGGAGGGGGCGTTCAATCAGCCCCAGCATTTT TRBV10-1 - TRBD1 TRBJ1-5
CASSSVMTGLAGGDEQYF TGTGCCAGCAGTTCCGTTATGACGGGACTAGCAGGAGGAGACGAGCAGTACTTC TRBV28 once TRBD2 TRBJ2-7
CASRQAERNQPQHF TGTGCCAGTAGACAGGCGGAAAGAAATCAGCCCCAGCATTTT TRBV19 - - TRBJ1-5
CASSFPQRALQETQYF TGTGCCAGCAGTTTCCCGCAGCGGGCCCTCCAAGAGACCCAGTACTTC TRBV28 once - TRBJ2-5